The 24 T cell receptor beta chains in this list originate from one sample, sequenced in a study of shared clonotypes between healthy human individuals. Data came from immunoSEQ multiplex PCR; TCRdb stores just in-frame clones and leaves some out. Here the sample spans about 490,000 clones, roughly 80% being singletons. The sample taken for sequencing was PBMCs. These receptors were obtained from a woman in her 40s in good health. Some clones in this sample may be carry-over from other donors' samples.

The chain has TRBV5-1 and TRBJ2-7; 11 bases agree with TRBD1. The CDR3 is 15 residues long. Germline V gene lookup returns CDR1 SGHRS and CDR2 YFSETQ. V lost 4 bases and J lost 4; bases outside the gene matches: 7. The CDR3 DNA sequence: TGCGCCAGCAGCCCGGGACAGGGGGTGTCGTACGAGCAGTACTTC. Translated: CASSPGQGVSYEQYF.

With regard to this clone: A junction boundary mismatches the germline segment, possibly from a read error. The V and J genes are TRBV7-7 and TRBJ2-1, with 9 bases that match TRBD1. The CDR3 runs 13 residues. The germline CDR1 and CDR2 sequences are SSHAT and FNYEAQ (reference sequence). In DNA, the CDR3 is TGTGCTAGCAGCCCTACCGGGACAGGGTGGCAGTTCTTC. Encoded protein: CASSPTGTGWQFF.

The rearrangement uses TRBV15 and TRBJ2-3; D call uncertain. Germline lookup yields CDR1 LNHNV and CDR2 YYDKDF (reference sequence). The germline V and J ends were trimmed by 1 base and 8 bases, with 4 bases remaining between them. The CDR3 totals 11 residues. The CDR3 region is CATSRAATQYF. The CDR3 DNA follows: TGTGCCACCAGCAGAGCGGCTACGCAGTATTTT.

The chain combines TRBV28 with TRBJ2-1; D is ambiguous. The CDR3 sequence is 15 residues long. Germline CDR1 MDHEN, CDR2 SYDVKM. V dropped 6 bases and J dropped 0 bases, with 12 bases sitting between them. CDR3 in amino acids: CASSSFRSSYNEQFF. The CDR3 DNA sequence: TGTGCCAGCAGCTCATTCCGAAGCTCCTACAATGAGCAGTTCTTC.

The gene calls are TRBV4-1 and TRBJ1-3, with D perhaps matching TRBD1 (5 bases). CDR3 length: 17 residues. With 4 bases removed from V and 0 bases from J, the gap between germline ends came to 16 bases. Germline values: CDR1 MGHRA, CDR2 YSYEKL. The DNA for the CDR3 is TGCGCCAGCAGCCCCACAGGCAGCTACTACTCTGGAAACACCATATATTTT. It specifies CASSPTGSYYSGNTIYF.

The chain recombines TRBV7-8 with TRBJ1-3; D gene ambiguous. The CDR3 is 15 residues long. Germline CDR1 SGHVS, CDR2 FQNEAQ. V lost 1 base and J lost 2, with 9 bases in between. CDR3 residues: CASSLGSGAGNTIYF. In nucleotides, the CDR3 is TGTGCCAGCAGCTTAGGGTCTGGGGCTGGAAACACCATATATTTT.

The chain is built from TRBV5-1 and TRBJ1-2; TRBD1 aligns across 8 bases. This CDR3 is 14 amino acids long. V lost 5 bases, J lost 7 bases, and 10 bases stayed unmatched. Germline V CDR1 and CDR2: SGHRS, YFSETQ. In DNA, the CDR3 is TGCGCCAGCAGAGAACCGGGACAGGAGAGTGGCTACACCTTC. Amino acids: CASREPGQESGYTF.

Notes on this clone: This CDR3 is also generated by other DNA sequences in the sample. The chain links TRBV29-1 to TRBJ2-7, with 10 bases matching TRBD2. V was clipped by 6 bases and J by 3 bases; unmatched bases: 2. The CDR3 loop spans 12 amino acids. Germline values: CDR1 SQVTM, CDR2 ANQGSEA. The CDR3 loop is CSVRLAGYEQYF. Here the CDR3 DNA reads TGCAGCGTGAGACTAGCGGGCTACGAGCAGTACTTC.

This sequence joins TRBV28 and TRBJ1-1; 7 nucleotides agree with TRBD1. This CDR3 comprises 15 residues. J gave up 0 bases and V 1 base, and 2 bases lay outside the gene matches. Germline CDR1 MDHEN, CDR2 SYDVKM. CDR3 coding DNA: TGTGCCAGCAGTTTATTAACAGGGGTGAACACTGAAGCTTTCTTT. Residues: CASSLLTGVNTEAFF.

The V gene is TRBV5-1, the J gene TRBJ2-1; D remains ambiguous. The CDR3 has 13 amino acids. V was shortened by 7 bases and J by 5 bases, with 13 bases between the two germline ends. Germline V lookup: CDR1 SGHRS, CDR2 YFSETQ. In DNA, the CDR3 is TGCGCCAGCTTTATAGGGTCGAACAATGAGCAGTTCTTC. The encoded protein is CASFIGSNNEQFF.

This clone was observed at least ten times. The chain combines TRBV11-2 with TRBJ2-5, with 12 bases matching TRBD2. There are 19 residues in the CDR3. In germline, CDR1 is SGHAT, CDR2 FQNNGV. After removal of 2 bases from V and 4 bases from J, the junction contained 14 bases not matched to a gene. The CDR3 region is CASSLRGPRTSGTRETQYF. For the CDR3, the DNA is TGTGCCAGCAGCTTAAGGGGCCCCCGGACTAGCGGGACTCGAGAGACCCAGTACTTC.

This chain links TRBV28 with TRBJ2-3; 7 bases are shared with TRBD2. V was pared by 2 bases and J by 3 bases, with 8 bases of the junction left unmatched. Germline assignment: CDR1 MDHEN and CDR2 SYDVKM. The CDR3 length is 16 residues. The CDR3 protein is CASSLTGTIRTDTQYF. Here the CDR3 DNA reads TGTGCCAGCAGTTTAACCGGGACTATAAGGACAGATACGCAGTATTTT.

J is TRBJ2-5 and V is TRBV19; D is undetermined. The CDR3 contains 13 residues. V lost 1 base and J lost 5, with 8 bases in between. Per the germline V gene, CDR1 is LNHDA and CDR2 is SQIVND (reference sequence). CDR3 bases: TGTGCCAGTAGTATAGGGTCATTGGAGACCCAGTACTTC. It is translated as CASSIGSLETQYF.

This clone has more than one count but fewer than ten. The chain uses TRBV7-2 and TRBJ1-5; a weak D match, TRBD1 (5 bases). Trimming removed 4 bases from V and 4 bases from J, with 14 bases in between. This CDR3 region has 15 residues. From germline, CDR1 is SGHTA and CDR2 FQGNSA. Here the CDR3 reads CASSSLMTVNQPQHF. The CDR3, as DNA: TGTGCCAGCAGCTCCCTTATGACAGTTAATCAGCCCCAGCATTTT.

The V and J genes are TRBV10-1 and TRBJ1-3; D is ambiguous. The V gene's germline CDR1 is WNHNN and CDR2 SYGVQD (reference sequence). This CDR3 spans 21 amino acids. The ends were cut back, 8 bases at V and 0 bases at J, with 32 bases in the middle. The CDR3 loop is CASVTVKPPTRLGYSGNTIYF. The CDR3, as DNA: TGCGCCAGCGTGACTGTCAAACCCCCGACAAGGCTGGGATACTCTGGAAACACCATATATTTT.

The chain has TRBV5-4 and TRBJ2-1, with D possibly matching TRBD2 (6 bases). CDR3 size: 16 residues. Trimming took 3 bases from V and 0 from J, leaving 13 bases between them. CDR1 and CDR2 (germline): SGHNT, YYREEE (reference sequence). In DNA, the CDR3 is TGTGCCAGCAGCTCCAGCGGGCCGAGCTCCTACAATGAGCAGTTCTTC. Encoded protein: CASSSSGPSSYNEQFF.

This clone turned up a few times. The identical CDR3 is also encoded by other nucleotide sequences in the sample. The chain links TRBV11-2 to TRBJ2-7, with TRBD2 matching over 7 bases. In germline, CDR1 is SGHAT, CDR2 FQNNGV. V dropped 2 bases and J dropped 1; count of bases not matched to a gene: 5. The CDR3 length is 15 residues. CDR3 region: CASSLQPSGSYEQYF. The CDR3 region has the DNA TGTGCCAGCAGCTTACAGCCTAGCGGTTCCTACGAGCAGTACTTC. Full variable domain (remainder filled in from reference TRBV11-2 and TRBJ2-7): EAGVAQSPRYKIIEKRQSVAFWCNPISGHATLYWYQQILGQGPKLLIQFQNNGVVDDSQLPKDRFSAERLKGVDSTLKIQPAKLEDSAVYLCASSLQPSGSYEQYFGPGTRLTVT.

The V and J genes are TRBV7-9 and TRBJ2-1; possible D gene TRBD2, 5 bases. Trimming left V 5 bases short and J 8 bases short, with 13 bases between. Germline CDR1 reads SEHNR; CDR2 reads FQNEAQ (reference sequence). The CDR3 sequence is 13 residues long. CDR3 protein: CASSGPGVHEQFF. CDR3 nucleotide sequence: TGTGCCAGCAGCGGCCCCGGGGTCCATGAGCAGTTCTTC.

For this clone: With only one base between it and a far larger clone, this is likely a read error. The chain employs TRBV19 and TRBJ2-3, with D possibly being TRBD1 (5 bases). CDR1 LNHDA and CDR2 SQIVND come from the germline V gene (reference sequence). Trimming removed 2 bases from V and 8 bases from J, with 20 bases in between. The CDR3 loop spans 16 amino acids. CDR3 coding DNA: TGTGCCAGTAGTATAAGAGTTGGGTCAGACAGAGGTACGCAGTATTTT. It codes for CASSIRVGSDRGTQYF.

V and J are TRBV5-8 and TRBJ2-3; 16 bases agree with TRBD2. Germline V gene data show CDR1 as SGHTS and CDR2 as YDEGEE. This CDR3 has 19 amino acids. The V gene end was trimmed by 6 bases and the J gene end by 3 bases; junction bases not matched to a gene: 13. The CDR3 DNA sequence: TGTGCCAGCACCCTCCCGGGACTAGCGGGAGGGCCGGAGACAGATACGCAGTATTTT. As protein: CASTLPGLAGGPETDTQYF.

This chain connects TRBV29-1 to TRBJ1-2; D is uncertain. From germline, CDR1 is SQVTM and CDR2 ANQGSEA. The CDR3 runs to 14 residues. V dropped 7 bases and J dropped 3 bases, with 18 bases sitting between them. The chain's CDR3 is CSALWRQAHYGYTF. As DNA, the CDR3 is TGCAGCGCCCTTTGGAGGCAGGCGCACTATGGCTACACCTTC.

V usage is TRBV6-1 and J usage is TRBJ2-7; 10 positions agree with TRBD2. V lost 7 bases, J lost 1 base, and 7 bases stayed unmatched. This CDR3 has 15 amino acids. Germline V CDR1 and CDR2: MNHNS, SASEGT. DNA of the CDR3: TGTGCCAGCAACCTAGGGACTAGCGCTTCCTACGAGCAGTACTTC. Its protein product is CASNLGTSASYEQYF.

This clone was detected only once. The chain has TRBV6-5 and TRBJ2-1; D might be TRBD1 or TRBD2, each matching 5 bases. The germline V gene has CDR1 MNHEY and CDR2 SVGAGI. V gave up 5 bases and J gave up 5 bases, with 10 bases separating them. This CDR3 comprises 13 residues. DNA for the CDR3: TGTGCCAGCAGTGGGACGGGAAACAATGAGCAGTTCTTC. Its translation is CASSGTGNNEQFF.

J is TRBJ2-1 and V is TRBV7-9; 9 bases map to TRBD1. The CDR3 is 14 residues long. Per germline, CDR1 SEHNR and CDR2 FQNEAQ (reference sequence). The V segment lost 4 bases and the J segment 7 bases; nucleotides outside the gene matches: 5. CDR3 DNA: TGTGCCAGCAGCTCCCGACAGGGGGAAAATGAGCAGTTCTTC. This sequence encodes CASSSRQGENEQFF.